This TCR beta chain was sequenced for a study of somatic mutations in cytotoxic T cells in rheumatoid arthritis. Notes on the study in general: A largest CD8+ clone above 20% of CD8+ cells occurred in about an eighth of the roughly 65 patients.

Only in-frame clones appear in the TCRdb table, and some are missing; sequencing was by immunoSEQ multiplex PCR. The table includes approximately 20,000 clones, about four fifths detected once. A remark on this clone: What it binds is not known.

The CDR3 length is 15 residues. Germline V gene sequence: CDR1 MNHNS, CDR2 SASEGT. Trimming shortened V by 5 bases and J by 0 bases, and 13 bases separated the two germline ends. The clonotype originates from a man between 18 and 29 years old with rheumatoid arthritis. Source material: CD8+ T cells sorted from blood. The chain joins TRBV6-1 to TRBJ1-2; unclear D gene. The CDR3 here is CASSPRLRANYGYTF. DNA for the CDR3: TGTGCCAGCAGTCCCCGACTAAGAGCTAACTATGGCTACACCTTC.